This T cell receptor beta chain is drawn from a study of blood T cell repertoires in COVID-19. Study summary: Donors in the United States, Italy and Spain gave samples during acute or convalescent COVID-19. In each case, the material was cDNA or gDNA derived from T cells, B-cell-depleted T cells, or PBMCs.

The method was immunoSEQ multiplex PCR; TCRdb's version includes in-frame clones alone and lacks a portion of them. This sample yields around 97,000 clones, of which approximately 84% are seen a single time; about 10% belongs to the top ten. This clone was detected once. Sequenced input: peripheral blood. The receptor was derived from an older man with acute or convalescent COVID-19.

The CDR3 is CASSLGLPGLSNNEQFF. Written as DNA, the CDR3 is TGTGCCAGCAGCTTGGGACTACCGGGACTTTCTAACAATGAGCAGTTCTTC. This chain uses TRBV5-4 with TRBJ2-1; a weak D match, TRBD2 (6 bases). The CDR3 has 17 residues. Germline CDR1 reads SGHNT; CDR2 reads YYREEE (reference sequence). Between the trimmed V and J ends, which lost 0 bases and 5 bases, there was a span of 18 bases.